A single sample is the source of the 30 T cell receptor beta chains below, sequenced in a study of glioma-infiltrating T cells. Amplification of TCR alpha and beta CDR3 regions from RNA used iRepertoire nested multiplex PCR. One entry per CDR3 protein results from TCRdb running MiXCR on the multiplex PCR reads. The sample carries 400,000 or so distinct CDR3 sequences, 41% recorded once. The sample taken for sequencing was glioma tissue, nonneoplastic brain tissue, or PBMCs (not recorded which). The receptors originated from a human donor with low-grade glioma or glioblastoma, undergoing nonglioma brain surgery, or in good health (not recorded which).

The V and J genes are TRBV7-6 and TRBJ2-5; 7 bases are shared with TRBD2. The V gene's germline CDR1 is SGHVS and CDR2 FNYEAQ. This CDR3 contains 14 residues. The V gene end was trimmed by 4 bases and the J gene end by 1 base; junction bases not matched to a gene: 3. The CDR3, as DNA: TGTGCCAGCAGCTGGCTAGCGGCCCAAGAGACCCAGTACTTC. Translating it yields CASSWLAAQETQYF.

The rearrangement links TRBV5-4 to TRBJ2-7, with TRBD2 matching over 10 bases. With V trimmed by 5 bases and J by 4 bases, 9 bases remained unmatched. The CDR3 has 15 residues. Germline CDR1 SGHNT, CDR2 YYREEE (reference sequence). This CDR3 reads CASSRWTSGRYEQYF. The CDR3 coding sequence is TGTGCCAGCAGTCGATGGACTAGCGGCCGTTACGAGCAGTACTTC.

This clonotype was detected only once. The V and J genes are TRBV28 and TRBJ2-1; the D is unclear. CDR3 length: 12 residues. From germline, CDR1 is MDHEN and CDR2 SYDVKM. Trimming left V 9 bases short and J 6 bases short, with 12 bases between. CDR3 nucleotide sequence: TGTGCCAGTCAAAAGTCGGGCAATGAGCAGTTCTTC. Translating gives CASQKSGNEQFF.

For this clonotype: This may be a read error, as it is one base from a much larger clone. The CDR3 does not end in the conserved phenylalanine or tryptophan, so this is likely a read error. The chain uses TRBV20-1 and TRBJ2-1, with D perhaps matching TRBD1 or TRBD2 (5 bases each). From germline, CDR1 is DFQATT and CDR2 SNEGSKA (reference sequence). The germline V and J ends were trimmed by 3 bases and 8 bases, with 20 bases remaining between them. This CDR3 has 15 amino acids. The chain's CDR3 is CSARAGTSGFHEQFL. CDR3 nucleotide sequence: TGCAGTGCTAGGGCCGGGACGAGTGGCTTCCATGAGCAGTTCTTA.

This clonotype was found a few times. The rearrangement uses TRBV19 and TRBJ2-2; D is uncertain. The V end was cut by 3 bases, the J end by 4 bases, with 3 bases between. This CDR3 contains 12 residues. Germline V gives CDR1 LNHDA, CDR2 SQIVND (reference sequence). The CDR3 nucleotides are TGTGCCAGTAGTATCAGCACCGGGGAGCTGTTTTTT. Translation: CASSISTGELFF.

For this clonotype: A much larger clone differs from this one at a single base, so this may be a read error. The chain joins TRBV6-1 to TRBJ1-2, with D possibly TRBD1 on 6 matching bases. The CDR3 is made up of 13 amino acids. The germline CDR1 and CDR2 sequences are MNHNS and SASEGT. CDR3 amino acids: CASTAGQNYDYTF. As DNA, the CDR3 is TGTGCCAGCACCGCGGGACAAAACTATGACTACACCTTC.

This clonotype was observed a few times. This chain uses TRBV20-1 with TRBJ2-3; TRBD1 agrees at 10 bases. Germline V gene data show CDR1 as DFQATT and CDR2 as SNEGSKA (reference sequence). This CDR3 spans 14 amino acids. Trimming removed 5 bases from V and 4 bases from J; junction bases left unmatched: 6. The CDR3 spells CSAPGTGVADTQYF. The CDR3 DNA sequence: TGCAGTGCTCCGGGGACAGGGGTCGCAGATACGCAGTATTTT.

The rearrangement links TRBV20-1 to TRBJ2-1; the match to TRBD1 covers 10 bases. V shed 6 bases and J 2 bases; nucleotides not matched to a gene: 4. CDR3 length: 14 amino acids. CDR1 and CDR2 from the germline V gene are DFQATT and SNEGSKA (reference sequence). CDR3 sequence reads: CSASTGGAYNEQFF. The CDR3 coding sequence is TGCAGTGCATCGACAGGGGGCGCCTACAATGAGCAGTTCTTC.

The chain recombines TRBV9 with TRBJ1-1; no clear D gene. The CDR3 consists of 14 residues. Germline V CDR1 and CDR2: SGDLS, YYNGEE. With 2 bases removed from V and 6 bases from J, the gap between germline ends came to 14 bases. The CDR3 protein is CASSVPEGSAEAFF. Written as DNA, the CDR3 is TGTGCCAGCAGCGTCCCCGAGGGTAGTGCTGAAGCTTTCTTT.

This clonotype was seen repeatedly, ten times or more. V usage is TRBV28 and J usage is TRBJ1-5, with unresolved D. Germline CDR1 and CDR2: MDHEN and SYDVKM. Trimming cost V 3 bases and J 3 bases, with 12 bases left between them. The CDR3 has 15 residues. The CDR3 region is CASSFNPLDNQPQHF. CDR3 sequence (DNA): TGTGCCAGCAGTTTTAATCCGTTAGACAATCAGCCCCAGCATTTT.

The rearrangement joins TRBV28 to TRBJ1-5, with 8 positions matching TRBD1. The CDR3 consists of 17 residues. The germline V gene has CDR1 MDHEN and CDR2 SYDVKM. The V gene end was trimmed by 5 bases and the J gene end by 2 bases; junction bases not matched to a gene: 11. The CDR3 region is CASSDRGGSFRNQPQHF. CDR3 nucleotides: TGTGCCAGCAGTGACAGGGGAGGTTCGTTCCGCAATCAGCCCCAGCATTTT.

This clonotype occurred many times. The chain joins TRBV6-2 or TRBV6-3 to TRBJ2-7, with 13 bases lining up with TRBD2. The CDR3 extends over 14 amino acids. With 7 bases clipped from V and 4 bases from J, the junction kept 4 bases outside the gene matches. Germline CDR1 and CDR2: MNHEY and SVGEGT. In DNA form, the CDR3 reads TGTGCCAGCAATCGACTAGCGGGAGGTTACGAGCAGTACTTC. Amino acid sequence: CASNRLAGGYEQYF.

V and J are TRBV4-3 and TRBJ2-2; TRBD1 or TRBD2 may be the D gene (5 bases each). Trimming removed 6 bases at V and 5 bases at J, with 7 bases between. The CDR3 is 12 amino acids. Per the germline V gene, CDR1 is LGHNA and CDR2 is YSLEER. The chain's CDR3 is CASRGVTGELFF. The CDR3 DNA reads TGCGCCAGCAGGGGGGTGACCGGGGAGCTGTTTTTT.

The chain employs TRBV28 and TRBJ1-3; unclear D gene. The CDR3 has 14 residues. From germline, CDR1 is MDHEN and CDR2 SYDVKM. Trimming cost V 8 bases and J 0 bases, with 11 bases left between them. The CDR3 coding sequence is TGTGCCAGCCAAGGCGGCACCTCTGGAAACACCATATATTTT. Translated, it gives CASQGGTSGNTIYF.

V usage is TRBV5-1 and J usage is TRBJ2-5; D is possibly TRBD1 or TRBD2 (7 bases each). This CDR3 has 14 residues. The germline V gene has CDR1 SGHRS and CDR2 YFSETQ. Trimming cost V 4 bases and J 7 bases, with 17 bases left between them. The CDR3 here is CASSKTDREGTQYF. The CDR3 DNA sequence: TGCGCCAGCAGCAAAACCGACAGGGAGGGGACCCAGTACTTC.

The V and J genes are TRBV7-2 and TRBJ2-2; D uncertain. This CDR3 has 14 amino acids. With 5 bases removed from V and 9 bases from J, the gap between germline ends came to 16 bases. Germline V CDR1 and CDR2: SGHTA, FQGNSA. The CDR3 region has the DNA TGTGCCAGCAGCGGAGATCGCTATACCAGGGAGCTGTTTTTT. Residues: CASSGDRYTRELFF.

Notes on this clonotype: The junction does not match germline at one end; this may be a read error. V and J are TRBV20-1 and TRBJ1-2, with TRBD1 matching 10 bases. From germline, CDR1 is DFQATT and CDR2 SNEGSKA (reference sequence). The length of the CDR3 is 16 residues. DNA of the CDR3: TGCAGTGCTAGGGTATTCCGGGACAGGGGTTACTATGGCTGCACCTTC. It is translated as CSARVFRDRGYYGCTF.

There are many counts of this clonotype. The CDR3 DNA reads TGTGCCAGCAGTGTAAGCACAGGGGGGAGTTCACCCCTCCACTTT. Protein product: CASSVSTGGSSPLHF. The rearrangement links TRBV25-1 to TRBJ1-6; 8 bases line up with TRBD1. CDR1 is MGHDK, CDR2 SYGVNS, per germline. The CDR3 length is 15 residues. With V trimmed by 4 bases and J by 9 bases, 8 bases remained unmatched.

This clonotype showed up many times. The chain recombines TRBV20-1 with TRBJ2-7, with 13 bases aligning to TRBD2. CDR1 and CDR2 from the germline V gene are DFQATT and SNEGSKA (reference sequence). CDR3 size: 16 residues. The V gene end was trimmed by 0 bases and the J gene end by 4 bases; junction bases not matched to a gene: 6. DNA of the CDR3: TGCAGTGCTAGAGATCCGACTAGCGGGAGGATGTACGAGCAGTACTTC. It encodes CSARDPTSGRMYEQYF.

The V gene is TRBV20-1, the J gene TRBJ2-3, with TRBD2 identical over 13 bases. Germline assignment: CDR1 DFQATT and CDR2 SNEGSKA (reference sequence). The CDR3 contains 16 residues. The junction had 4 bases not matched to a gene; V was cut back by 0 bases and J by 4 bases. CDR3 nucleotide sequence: TGCAGTGCTAGAGATTTACTAGCGGGAGGGCCAGATACGCAGTATTTT. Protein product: CSARDLLAGGPDTQYF.

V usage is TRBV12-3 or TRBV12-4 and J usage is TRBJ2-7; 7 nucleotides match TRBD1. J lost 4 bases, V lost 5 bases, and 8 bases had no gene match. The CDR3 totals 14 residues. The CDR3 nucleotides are TGTGCCAGCAGTCCGGGACAGAATTTTTACGAGCAGTACTTC. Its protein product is CASSPGQNFYEQYF.

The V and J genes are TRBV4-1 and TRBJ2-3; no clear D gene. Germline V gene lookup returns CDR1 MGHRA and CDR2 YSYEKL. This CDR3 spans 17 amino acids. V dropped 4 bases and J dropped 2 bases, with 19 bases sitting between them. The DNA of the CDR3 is TGCGCCAGCAGCCCCGGTGTTGGCTCAATAAACACAGATACGCAGTATTTT. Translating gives CASSPGVGSINTDTQYF.

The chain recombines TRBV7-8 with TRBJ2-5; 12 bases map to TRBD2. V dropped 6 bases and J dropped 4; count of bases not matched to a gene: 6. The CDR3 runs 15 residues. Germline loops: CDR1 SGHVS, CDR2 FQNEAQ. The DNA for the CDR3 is TGTGCCAGCAGGCCGCTAGCGGGAGGGGGAGAGACCCAGTACTTC. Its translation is CASRPLAGGGETQYF.

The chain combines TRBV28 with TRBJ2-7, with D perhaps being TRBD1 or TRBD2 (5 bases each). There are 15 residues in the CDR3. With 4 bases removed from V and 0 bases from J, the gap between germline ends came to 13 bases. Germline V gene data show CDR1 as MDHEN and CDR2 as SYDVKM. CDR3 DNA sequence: TGTGCCAGCAGTTGGCTCGGGACCCCCTCCTACGAGCAGTACTTC. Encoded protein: CASSWLGTPSYEQYF.

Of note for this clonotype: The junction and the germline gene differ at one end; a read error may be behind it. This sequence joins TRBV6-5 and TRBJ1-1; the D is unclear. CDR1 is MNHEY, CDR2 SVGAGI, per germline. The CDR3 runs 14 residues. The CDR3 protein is CANSTWASHTEAFF. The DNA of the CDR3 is TGTGCCAACAGTACCTGGGCCTCCCACACTGAAGCTTTCTTT.

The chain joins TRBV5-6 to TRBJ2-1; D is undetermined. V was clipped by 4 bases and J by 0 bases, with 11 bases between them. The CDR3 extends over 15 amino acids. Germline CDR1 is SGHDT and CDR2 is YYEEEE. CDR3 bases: TGTGCCAGCAGCCCACAGTCCTCCTCCTACAATGAGCAGTTCTTC. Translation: CASSPQSSSYNEQFF.

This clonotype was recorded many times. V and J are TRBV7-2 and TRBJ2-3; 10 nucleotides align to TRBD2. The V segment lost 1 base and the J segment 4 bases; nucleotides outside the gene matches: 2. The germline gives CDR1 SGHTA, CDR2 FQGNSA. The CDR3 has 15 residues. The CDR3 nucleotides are TGTGCCAGCAGCTTAGAGCTAGCGGGAGCAGATACGCAGTATTTT. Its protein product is CASSLELAGADTQYF.

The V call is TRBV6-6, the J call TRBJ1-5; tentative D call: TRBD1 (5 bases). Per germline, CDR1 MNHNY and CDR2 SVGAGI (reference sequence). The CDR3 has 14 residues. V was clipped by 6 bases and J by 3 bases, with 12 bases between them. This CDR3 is CASSEDKYNQPQHF. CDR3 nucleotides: TGTGCCAGCAGCGAGGACAAATACAATCAGCCCCAGCATTTT.

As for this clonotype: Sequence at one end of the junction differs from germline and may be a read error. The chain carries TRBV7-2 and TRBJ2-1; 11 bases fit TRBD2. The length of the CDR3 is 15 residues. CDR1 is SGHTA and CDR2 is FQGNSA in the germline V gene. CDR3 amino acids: CASSLTSGSYNERFF. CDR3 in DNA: TGTGCCAGCAGCTTAACTAGCGGGAGCTACAATGAGCGGTTCTTC.

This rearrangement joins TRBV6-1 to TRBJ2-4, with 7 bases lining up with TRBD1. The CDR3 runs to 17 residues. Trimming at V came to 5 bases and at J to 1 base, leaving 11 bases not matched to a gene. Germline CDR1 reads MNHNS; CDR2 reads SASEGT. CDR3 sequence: CASSPHDRERAKNIQYF. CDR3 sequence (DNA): TGTGCCAGCAGTCCACATGACAGGGAACGGGCCAAAAACATTCAGTACTTC.